This T cell receptor (beta chain) was recorded in a study of cytomegalovirus exposure and HLA in healthy donors. Study conclusions and caveats: The study labeled 150 or so TCR beta chains cytomegalovirus-associated. A few CMV-associated chains were confirmed in vitro to be specific for CMV antigens. A subsequent analysis found that TCR clusters from the first cohort also tended to co-occur in the roughly 120 validation repertoires, with around 94% of cluster scores above 0.

Clones were read by immunoSEQ multiplex PCR, and TCRdb kept only the in-frame ones, dropping some. Among approximately 150,000 clones listed, roughly nine tenths were seen once. Separation from the approximately 660-subject first cohort characterized the roughly 110-subject validation cohort, to which the donors belonged. On this clone: Antigen specificity is unknown.

The CDR3 is 16 amino acids. The trim removed 4 bases at V and 2 bases at J, leaving 5 bases unmatched. The germline V gene has CDR1 MGHRA and CDR2 YSYEKL. Sequencing input: PBMCs. The sequence was collected from a woman younger than 30 in good health and CMV-seropositive. V is TRBV4-1 and J is TRBJ2-5, with 12 bases lining up with TRBD2. The CDR3 DNA follows: TGCGCCAGCAGCCCTGTTCTAGCGGGAGGGCAAGAGACCCAGTACTTC. Its translation: CASSPVLAGGQETQYF.